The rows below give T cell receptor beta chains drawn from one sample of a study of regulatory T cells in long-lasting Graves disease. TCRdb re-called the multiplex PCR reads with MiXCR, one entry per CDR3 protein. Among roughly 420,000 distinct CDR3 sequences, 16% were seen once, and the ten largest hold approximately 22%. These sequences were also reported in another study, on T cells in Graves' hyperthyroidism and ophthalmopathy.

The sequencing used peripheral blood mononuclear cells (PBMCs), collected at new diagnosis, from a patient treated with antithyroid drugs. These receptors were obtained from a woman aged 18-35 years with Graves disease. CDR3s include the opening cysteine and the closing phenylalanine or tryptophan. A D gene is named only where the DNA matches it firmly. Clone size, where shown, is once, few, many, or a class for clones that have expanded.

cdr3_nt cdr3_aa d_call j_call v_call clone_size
TGTGCCAGCAGCAGTACGGGGTATGTGACTGAAGCTTTCTTT CASSSTGYVTEAFF . TRBJ1-1 TRBV12-3/TRBV12-4 .
TGTGCCAGCAGCGCCCTCCGGGACCGAATTCTTAACACTGAAGCTTTCTTT CASSALRDRILNTEAFF . TRBJ1-1 TRBV7-3 .
TGTGCCAGCAGCCAGACTAGGGCAGTTACGCAGTATTTT CASSQTRAVTQYF . TRBJ2-3 TRBV3-1 many
TGCAGTGCTAGAGAAGACATAGCGGGAGCGTACAATGAGCAGTTCTTC CSAREDIAGAYNEQFF TRBD2 TRBJ2-1 TRBV20-1 few
TGTGCCAGCAGCTCGACAGGGGATCGGTTAGATACGCAGTATTTT CASSSTGDRLDTQYF TRBD1 TRBJ2-3 TRBV7-3 many
TGTGCCAGCAGCCCCCGGGACAGGTCCGCGCAGCCCCAGCATTTT CASSPRDRSAQPQHF TRBD1 TRBJ1-5 TRBV3-1 many
TGCAGTGCTAGAACGTACAGGGGGGATGAGCAGTTCTTC CSARTYRGDEQFF TRBD1 TRBJ2-1 TRBV20-1 many
TGTGCCACCGCCCATGGGGGAGATTACCCCTACGAGCAGTACTTC CATAHGGDYPYEQYF . TRBJ2-7 TRBV19 few
TGCAGTGCTAGACGACGGGAGACCCAGTACTTC CSARRRETQYF . TRBJ2-5 TRBV20-1 many
TGCGCCAGCAGTGAGGGGGACCGGGCAGCTGGAAACACCATATATTTT CASSEGDRAAGNTIYF . TRBJ1-3 TRBV10-2 .
TGTGCCAGCAGTGGGGGACTAGCAGAATACAATGAGCAGTTCTTC CASSGGLAEYNEQFF TRBD2 TRBJ2-1 TRBV28 many
TGTGCCAGCCGCTACGGAGGAGGGTCTTCCTACAATGAGCAGTTCTTC CASRYGGGSSYNEQFF . TRBJ2-1 TRBV6-2/TRBV6-3 .
TGTGCCAGCAGTTTAGTCCCGAGACAGACTAACTCCTACGAGCAGTACTTC CASSLVPRQTNSYEQYF . TRBJ2-7 TRBV28 many
TGCAGTGCTAGAGGGCAGGAGTCTATCGGGAGAAATGAGCAGTTCTTC CSARGQESIGRNEQFF . TRBJ2-1 TRBV20-1 .
TGTGCCAGCTCGACAGGGGGCGAGGGCACAGATACGCAGTATTTT CASSTGGEGTDTQYF TRBD1 TRBJ2-3 TRBV18 .
TGCAGCGTGACACTTACGGGGACTGAAGCTTTCTTT CSVTLTGTEAFF . TRBJ1-1 TRBV29-1 many
TGTGCCAGCAGTAGCAATGAGCAGTTCTTC CASSSNEQFF . TRBJ2-1 TRBV12-3/TRBV12-4 many
TGTGCCAGCAGCCGTACGACTAGCGGCACTAGCACAGATACGCAGTATTTT CASSRTTSGTSTDTQYF TRBD2 TRBJ2-3 TRBV5-4 .
TGTGCCAGCAGACTAGCGGGAGGTGACAATGAGCAGTTCTTC CASRLAGGDNEQFF TRBD2 TRBJ2-1 TRBV3-1 .
TGTGCCAGCAGCCAAGCGGGGACGCAGTATTTT CASSQAGTQYF . TRBJ2-3 TRBV3-1 many
TGCAGTGCTAGAGATCTTCTAGCGGGAGCGCAAGAGACCCAGTACTTC CSARDLLAGAQETQYF TRBD2 TRBJ2-5 TRBV20-1 many
TGCAGCGTTGATCTGAGGGCAGGAGGGTACGAGCAGTACTTC CSVDLRAGGYEQYF . TRBJ2-7 TRBV29-1 many
TGTGCCAGCAGAACCGACAATGAGCAGTTCTTC CASRTDNEQFF . TRBJ2-1 TRBV6-1 many
TGTGCCAGCAGCTTTGTGGGGGCGAACACTGAAGCTTTCTTT CASSFVGANTEAFF . TRBJ1-1 TRBV11-3 .
TGCAGTGCTAGGAAGGTAGCGGGAGGGCCCGGAGAGACCCAGTACTTC CSARKVAGGPGETQYF TRBD2 TRBJ2-5 TRBV20-1 .
TGTGCCAGCACTGGAAGTGCTCGACGAGACAGTCACAACACTGAAGCTTTCTTT CASTGSARRDSHNTEAFF . TRBJ1-1 TRBV2 many
TGTGCCAGCAGCTTAGGAACGCGGGGTGGCTACACCTTC CASSLGTRGGYTF . TRBJ1-2 TRBV11-2 many
TGTGCCAGCAGCACCAATGAGGGTGTTGGCTACACCTTC CASSTNEGVGYTF . TRBJ1-2 TRBV7-9 .
TGCGCCAGCAGCTTGGCCAGCGGAGGAGGCTACACCTTC CASSLASGGGYTF . TRBJ1-2 TRBV5-1 many
TGTGCCAGCCGCGAAAGCCGATCCCTCCACTTT CASRESRSLHF . TRBJ1-6 TRBV12-3/TRBV12-4 .
TGTGCCGGCAGCTTGGGTCCAGCCAAAAACATTCAGTACTTC CAGSLGPAKNIQYF . TRBJ2-4 TRBV5-6 .
TGTGCCAGCAGGGGCACAGGGGTAGATACGCAGTATTTT CASRGTGVDTQYF TRBD1 TRBJ2-3 TRBV12-3/TRBV12-4 .
TGTGCCAGCAGTTTAAGCCTTACTAACTATGGCTACACCTTC CASSLSLTNYGYTF . TRBJ1-2 TRBV12-3/TRBV12-4 many
TGCAGTGCTAAACAGATAGTGGATAATTCACCCCTCCACTTT CSAKQIVDNSPLHF . TRBJ1-6 TRBV20-1 few
TGTGCCAGCAGCCAAGCGGGGACAGAGATAGTCACAGATACGCAGTATTTT CASSQAGTEIVTDTQYF TRBD1 TRBJ2-3 TRBV3-1 few
TGTGCCAGCAGTTTAAGGGTGCAATACACTGAAGCTTTCTTT CASSLRVQYTEAFF . TRBJ1-1 TRBV28 many
TGCGCCAGCAGCCGACTCGGGACAGATACCGAGCAGTACTTC CASSRLGTDTEQYF TRBD1 TRBJ2-7 TRBV5-1 many
TGTGCCAGCAGTTCAGGAGGAGGCTACACCTTC CASSSGGGYTF . TRBJ1-2 TRBV28 many
TGTGCCAGCAGTTCCCTCCCCCTGGGACGGATCTCCTACGAGCAGTACTTC CASSSLPLGRISYEQYF . TRBJ2-7 TRBV28 few
TGCAGTGCTAGAGATTGGGCAGGGAATCAGCCCCAGCATTTT CSARDWAGNQPQHF . TRBJ1-5 TRBV20-1 few
TGTGCCAGCAGTGCCCGGGGAAACCTTACAACTAATGAAAAACTGTTTTTT CASSARGNLTTNEKLFF . TRBJ1-4 TRBV25-1 .
TGTGCCAGCAGTCCTTTAGCGGGAGGGCTCGGCAATGAGCAGTTCTTC CASSPLAGGLGNEQFF TRBD2 TRBJ2-1 TRBV11-3 many
TGTGCCTGGAGTGCGGGACTAGGAAATAATGAGCAGTTCTTC CAWSAGLGNNEQFF TRBD2 TRBJ2-1 TRBV30 .
TGTGCCAGCTCACCACGTGACGCGAACCGAGAAAAACTGTTTTTT CASSPRDANREKLFF . TRBJ1-4 TRBV18 .
TGTGCCAGCAACTTGCGGGGTGTTTGGACTGAAGCTTTCTTT CASNLRGVWTEAFF . TRBJ1-1 TRBV28 many
TGTGCCAGCAGCCGCCCGGTACCAATGAACACTGAAGCTTTCTTT CASSRPVPMNTEAFF . TRBJ1-1 TRBV6-1 few
TGTGCCAGCTCCGACAGGGGCGCACAGCCCCAGCATTTT CASSDRGAQPQHF TRBD1 TRBJ1-5 TRBV6-1 .
TGTGCCACCAGTGATTCAAGGGCGGCTAGCGCTGGGGGCGATACGCAGTATTTT CATSDSRAASAGGDTQYF . TRBJ2-3 TRBV24-1 many
TGTGCCAGCAGTGAACCGGTAGCGGGCCTAAATGAGCAGTTCTTC CASSEPVAGLNEQFF TRBD2 TRBJ2-1 TRBV6-2/TRBV6-3 many
TGTGCCAGCCGAACAACCGGACCGAGCTCCTACAATGAGCAGTTCTTC CASRTTGPSSYNEQFF . TRBJ2-1 TRBV28 many
TGTGCCAGCAGCGGACAGGGGAGGACGCCCTTCCAAGAGACCCAGTACTTC CASSGQGRTPFQETQYF TRBD1 TRBJ2-5 TRBV25-1 few
TGTGCCAGCTCACCGGGACCAGCGGGAAGGTCCTACAATGAGCAGTTCTTC CASSPGPAGRSYNEQFF TRBD2 TRBJ2-1 TRBV18 .
TGTGCCAGCTCACCGGGACTAGGAATCGGGGAGCTGTTTTTT CASSPGLGIGELFF TRBD2 TRBJ2-2 TRBV18 many
TGTGCCAGCAGTACCCGACAGGGTCTCCACGAGCAGTACTTC CASSTRQGLHEQYF TRBD1 TRBJ2-7 TRBV28 .
TGCAGCGTTTCGGAAGACCTCTCCTACAATGAGCAGTTCTTC CSVSEDLSYNEQFF . TRBJ2-1 TRBV29-1 many
TGTGCCAGCAGTTTCCTGAGGGGGGTTAACACAGATACGCAGTATTTT CASSFLRGVNTDTQYF . TRBJ2-3 TRBV27 many
TGTGCCACCCGAGGGTACGAGCAGTACTTC CATRGYEQYF . TRBJ2-7 TRBV6-1 few
TGCAGTGCTAGAGGAATGACTAGCGGGAGCCCACGGGAGCAGTTCTTC CSARGMTSGSPREQFF TRBD2 TRBJ2-1 TRBV20-1 .
TGCGCCAGCAGCGCTGGGTCCCCTAATGAGCAGTTCTTC CASSAGSPNEQFF . TRBJ2-1 TRBV5-1 .